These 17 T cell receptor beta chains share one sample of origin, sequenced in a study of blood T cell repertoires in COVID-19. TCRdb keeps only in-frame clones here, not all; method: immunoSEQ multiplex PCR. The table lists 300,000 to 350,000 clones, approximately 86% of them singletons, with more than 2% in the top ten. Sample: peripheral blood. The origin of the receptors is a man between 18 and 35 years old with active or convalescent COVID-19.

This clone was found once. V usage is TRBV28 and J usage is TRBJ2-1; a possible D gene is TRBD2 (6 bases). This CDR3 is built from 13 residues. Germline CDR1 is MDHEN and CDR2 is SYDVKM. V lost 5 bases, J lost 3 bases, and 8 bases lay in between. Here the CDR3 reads CASSSGFYNEQFF. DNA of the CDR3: TGTGCCAGCAGTAGCGGGTTCTACAATGAGCAGTTCTTC.

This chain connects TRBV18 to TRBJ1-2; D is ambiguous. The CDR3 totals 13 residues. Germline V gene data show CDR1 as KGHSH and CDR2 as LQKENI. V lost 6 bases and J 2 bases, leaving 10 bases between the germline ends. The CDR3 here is CASSSQPNYGYTF. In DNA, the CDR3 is TGTGCCAGCTCCTCACAGCCGAACTATGGCTACACCTTC.

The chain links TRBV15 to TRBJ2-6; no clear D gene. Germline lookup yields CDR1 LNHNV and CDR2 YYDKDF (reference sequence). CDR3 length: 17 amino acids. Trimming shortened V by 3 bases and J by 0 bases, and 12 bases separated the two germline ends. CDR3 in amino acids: CATSSPGAASGANVLTF. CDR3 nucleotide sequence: TGTGCCACCAGCAGTCCGGGTGCCGCCTCTGGGGCCAACGTCCTGACTTTC. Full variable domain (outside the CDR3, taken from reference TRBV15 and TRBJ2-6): DAMVIQNPRYQVTQFGKPVTLSCSQTLNHNVMYWYQQKSSQAPKLLFHYYDKDFNNEADTPDNFQSRRPNTSFCFLDIRSPGLGDTAMYLCATSSPGAASGANVLTFGAGSRLTVL.

DNA for the CDR3: TGTGCCAGCAGCCAACCCTCCTATAACGGTCTGTTTTTT. Amino acid sequence: CASSQPSYNGLFF. This sequence joins TRBV7-9 and TRBJ1-4; D is unresolved. This CDR3 comprises 13 residues. V was trimmed by 5 bases and J by 14 bases, leaving 18 bases between them. CDR1 and CDR2 from the germline V gene are SEHNR and FQNEAQ (reference sequence).

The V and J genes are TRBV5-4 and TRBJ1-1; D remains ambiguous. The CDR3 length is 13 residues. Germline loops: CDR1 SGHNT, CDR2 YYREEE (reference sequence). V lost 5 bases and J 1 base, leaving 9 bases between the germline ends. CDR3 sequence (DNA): TGTGCCAGCAGATTTGGAGGGAACACTGAAGCTTTCTTT. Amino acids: CASRFGGNTEAFF.

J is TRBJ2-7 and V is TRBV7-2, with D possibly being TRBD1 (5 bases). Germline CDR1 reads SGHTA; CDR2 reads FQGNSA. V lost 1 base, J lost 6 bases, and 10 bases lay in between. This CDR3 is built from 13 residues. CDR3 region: CASSLVEGAEQYF. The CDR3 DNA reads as TGTGCCAGCAGCTTAGTAGAAGGGGCCGAGCAGTACTTC.

The CDR3 nucleotides read TGTGCCAGCAGTGCGGTCGTCTCCGAAAAACTGTTTTTT. Residues: CASSAVVSEKLFF. The chain joins TRBV25-1 to TRBJ1-4; D gene uncertain. The CDR3 runs to 13 residues. With 4 bases removed from V and 8 bases from J, the gap between germline ends came to 11 bases. The germline CDR1 and CDR2 sequences are MGHDK and SYGVNS.

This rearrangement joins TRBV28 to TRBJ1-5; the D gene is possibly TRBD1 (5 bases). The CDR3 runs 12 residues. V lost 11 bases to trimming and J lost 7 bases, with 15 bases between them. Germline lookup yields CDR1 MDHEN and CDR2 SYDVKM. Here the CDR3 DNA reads TGTGCCGGCGGGACCATCGCCCAGCCCCAGCATTTT. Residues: CAGGTIAQPQHF.

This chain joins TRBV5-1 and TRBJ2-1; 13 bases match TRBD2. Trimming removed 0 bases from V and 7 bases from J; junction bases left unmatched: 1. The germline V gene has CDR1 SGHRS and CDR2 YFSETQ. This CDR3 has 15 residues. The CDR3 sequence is CASSLGGLAGNEQFF. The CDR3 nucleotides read TGCGCCAGCAGCTTGGGGGGACTAGCGGGGAATGAGCAGTTCTTC.

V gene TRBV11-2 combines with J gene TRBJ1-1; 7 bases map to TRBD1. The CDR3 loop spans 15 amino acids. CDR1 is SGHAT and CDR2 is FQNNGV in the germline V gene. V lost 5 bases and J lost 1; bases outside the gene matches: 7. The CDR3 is CASSINRGRNTEAFF. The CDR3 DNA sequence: TGTGCCAGCAGCATAAACAGGGGCCGGAACACTGAAGCTTTCTTT.

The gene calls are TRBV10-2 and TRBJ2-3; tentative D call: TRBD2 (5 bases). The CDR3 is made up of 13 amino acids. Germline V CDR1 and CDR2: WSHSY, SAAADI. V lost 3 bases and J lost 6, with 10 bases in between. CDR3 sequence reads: CASSDVGGDTQYF. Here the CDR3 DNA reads TGCGCCAGCAGTGATGTGGGCGGGGATACGCAGTATTTT.

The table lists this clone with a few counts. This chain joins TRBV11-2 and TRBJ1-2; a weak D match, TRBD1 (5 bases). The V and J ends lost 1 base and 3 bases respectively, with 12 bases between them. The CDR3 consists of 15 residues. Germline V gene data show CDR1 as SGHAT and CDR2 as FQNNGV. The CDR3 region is CASSLGPGLYYGYTF. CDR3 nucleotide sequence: TGTGCCAGCAGCTTAGGACCAGGGTTGTACTATGGCTACACCTTC. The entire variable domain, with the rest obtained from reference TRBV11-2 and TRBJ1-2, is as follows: EAGVAQSPRYKIIEKRQSVAFWCNPISGHATLYWYQQILGQGPKLLIQFQNNGVVDDSQLPKDRFSAERLKGVDSTLKIQPAKLEDSAVYLCASSLGPGLYYGYTFGSGTRLTVV.

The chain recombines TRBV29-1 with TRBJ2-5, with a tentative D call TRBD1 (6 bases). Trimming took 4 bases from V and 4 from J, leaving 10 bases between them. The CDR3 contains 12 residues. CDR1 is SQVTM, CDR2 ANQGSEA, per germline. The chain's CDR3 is CSVADRRETQYF. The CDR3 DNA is TGCAGCGTTGCTGACAGGCGAGAGACCCAGTACTTC.

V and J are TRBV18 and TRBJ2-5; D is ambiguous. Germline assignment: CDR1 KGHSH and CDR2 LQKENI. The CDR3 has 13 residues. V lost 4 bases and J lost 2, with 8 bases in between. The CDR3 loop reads CASSRSVQETQYF. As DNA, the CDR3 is TGTGCCAGCTCACGTTCGGTGCAAGAGACCCAGTACTTC.

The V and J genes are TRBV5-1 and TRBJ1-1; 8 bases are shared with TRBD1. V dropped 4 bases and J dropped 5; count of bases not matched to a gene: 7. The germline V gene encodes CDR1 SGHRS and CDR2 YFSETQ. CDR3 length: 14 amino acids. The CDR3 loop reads CASSDTGGWTEAFF. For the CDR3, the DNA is TGCGCCAGCAGCGATACAGGGGGTTGGACTGAAGCTTTCTTT.

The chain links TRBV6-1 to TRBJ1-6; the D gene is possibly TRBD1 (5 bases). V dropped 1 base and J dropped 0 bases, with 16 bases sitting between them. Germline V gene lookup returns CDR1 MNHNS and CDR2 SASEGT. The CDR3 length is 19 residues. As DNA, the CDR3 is TGTGCCAGCAGTGAAGGTGTGTGGTCAGGGAACTCCTATAATTCACCCCTCCACTTT. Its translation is CASSEGVWSGNSYNSPLHF.

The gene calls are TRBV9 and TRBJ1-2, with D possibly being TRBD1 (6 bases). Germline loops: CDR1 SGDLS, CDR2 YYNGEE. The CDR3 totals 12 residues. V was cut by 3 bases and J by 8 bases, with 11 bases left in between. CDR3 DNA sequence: TGTGCCAGCAGCGCAGGGGTTCGGGGCTACACCTTC. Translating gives CASSAGVRGYTF.